This T cell receptor (beta chain) is from a study of control samples from healthy donors and cancer patients (TCRdb year 2020). Regarding this clone: Its cognate antigen has yet to be identified. No base quality information exists; no much larger clone differs at one position.

Measured from the cysteine to the phenylalanine, the CDR3 is 13 residues long. Only CDR3 DNA is held: 39 bases, read in frame from base 1. From the germline V gene, CDR1 is SGHAT and CDR2 is FQNNGV. V is pared back by 5 bases and J by 10 bases, with 16 bases lying between the germline termini. The library was made by the immunoSEQ multiplex PCR assay. Entries here come from immuneACCESS through TCRdb and include only in-frame sequences with V and J called. Some clones fail to appear in such tables; in the studies checked, an unresolved V gene covers under half of the shortfall, and the cause of the remainder is unknown. The table for this sample lists roughly 150,000 clones; about 94% of them were counted only once. The top ten clones comprise 0.65% to 0.75% of the sample.

Sequencing input: blood. The receptor's source is a woman aged 25 to 39 in good health. Recombination connected TRBV11-2 to TRBJ2-3, with TRBD2 as a weak D call on 5 bases. The CDR3 protein sequence reads: CASSPEGYSAQYF. The bases read TGTGCCAGCAGCCCCGAGGGTTATAGTGCGCAGTATTTT.